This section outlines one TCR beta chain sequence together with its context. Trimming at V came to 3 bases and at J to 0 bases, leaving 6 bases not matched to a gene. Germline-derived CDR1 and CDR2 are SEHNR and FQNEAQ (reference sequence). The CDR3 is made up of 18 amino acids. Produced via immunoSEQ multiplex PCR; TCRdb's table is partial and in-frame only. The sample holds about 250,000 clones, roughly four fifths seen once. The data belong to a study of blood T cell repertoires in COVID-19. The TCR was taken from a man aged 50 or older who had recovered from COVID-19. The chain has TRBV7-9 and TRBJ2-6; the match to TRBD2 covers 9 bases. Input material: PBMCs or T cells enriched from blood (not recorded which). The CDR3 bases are TGTGCCAGCAGCTTTAATAGCGGGAGCCTCTCTGGGGCCAACGTCCTGACTTTC. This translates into CASSFNSGSLSGANVLTF.